This entry concerns a single TCR beta chain. Its antigen is currently unknown. This sample was taken from a study of shared clonotypes between healthy human individuals. The run depth of the assay was deep. The table came from immunoSEQ multiplex PCR; TCRdb's copy has only in-frame clones and leaves some out. The table includes about a million clones, under 80% detected once. Study results and limitations: The study drew on few donors, limiting represented genetic and exposure-history diversity. Around 4.7% was the fraction of naive CD4 clonotypes found shared across several donors.

This CDR3 region has 14 residues. V was pared by 4 bases and J by 0 bases, with 10 bases between. Germline assignment: CDR1 SGHRS and CDR2 YFSETQ. The chain joins TRBV5-1 to TRBJ1-2; D uncertain. Sequencing was carried out using memory CD4+ T cells sorted from blood. The subset here: CD45RA-negative fraction. This receptor was taken from a man younger than 30 in good health. CDR3 sequence reads: CASSTGRPNYGYTF. In DNA form, the CDR3 reads TGCGCCAGCAGCACTGGGAGGCCTAACTATGGCTACACCTTC.